Listed here are 15 T cell receptor beta chains from one sample, sequenced in a study of early T cells in non-severe SARS-CoV-2 infection. TCRdb passed the 5' RACE reads through MiXCR, listing each CDR3 protein once. The sample holds some 77,000 distinct CDR3 sequences, more than 10% seen once. This specimen consisted of whole blood, obtained at baseline. The receptors originated from an adult who was a healthcare worker with PCR-confirmed SARS-CoV-2 infection or an uninfected control (not recorded which). The donor label of this sample is uncertain.

This clonotype was detected many times. The chain is built from TRBV18 and TRBJ1-5; D is undetermined. This CDR3 has 13 residues. Trimming took 3 bases from V and 4 from J, leaving 7 bases between them. Germline assignment: CDR1 KGHSH and CDR2 LQKENI. The DNA for the CDR3 is TGTGCCAGCTCACCGGGAAGTAATCAGCCCCAGCATTTT. Translated: CASSPGSNQPQHF.

This chain links TRBV20-1 with TRBJ2-5, with 7 bases identical to TRBD2. The length of the CDR3 is 13 residues. Unmatched junction bases numbered 3, after V lost 3 bases and J lost 2 bases. Germline assignment: CDR1 DFQATT and CDR2 SNEGSKA (reference sequence). In nucleotides, the CDR3 is TGCAGTGCTAGTCTCGGGGGGCAAGAGACCCAGTACTTC. It specifies CSASLGGQETQYF.

This clonotype was observed many times. The V and J genes are TRBV20-1 and TRBJ2-3; 11 bases align to TRBD2. Germline values: CDR1 DFQATT, CDR2 SNEGSKA (reference sequence). The trim removed 0 bases at V and 8 bases at J, leaving 10 bases unmatched. This CDR3 contains 16 residues. This chain's CDR3 is CSARDPLAGGPSTQYF. DNA for the CDR3: TGCAGTGCTAGAGACCCCTTAGCGGGGGGGCCGTCTACGCAGTATTTT.

This clonotype was counted many times. J is TRBJ2-7 and V is TRBV20-1, with unresolved D. The CDR3 totals 13 residues. The germline V and J ends were trimmed by 6 bases and 5 bases, with 17 bases remaining between them. Germline loops: CDR1 DFQATT, CDR2 SNEGSKA (reference sequence). As DNA, the CDR3 is TGCAGTGCCTCCCCCAACTCCTACAACGAGCAGTACTTC. As protein: CSASPNSYNEQYF.

This clonotype has just a few counts. The chain joins TRBV5-1 to TRBJ1-2; 7 bases line up with TRBD1. Germline assignment: CDR1 SGHRS and CDR2 YFSETQ. Unmatched junction bases numbered 18, after V lost 5 bases and J lost 2 bases. The CDR3 is 18 residues long. Here the CDR3 reads CASSRRQGGTLQNYGYTF. For the CDR3, the DNA is TGCGCCAGCAGTCGAAGACAGGGAGGGACCCTACAGAACTATGGCTACACCTTC.

There are a few counts of this clonotype. The V call is TRBV18, the J call TRBJ1-1; 8 bases map to TRBD1. The junction had 11 bases not matched to a gene; V was cut back by 6 bases and J by 5 bases. Germline V gene sequence: CDR1 KGHSH, CDR2 LQKENI. This CDR3 spans 15 amino acids. The DNA of the CDR3 is TGTGCCAGCTCCGCCGGACAGGGAGGAGGGACTGAAGCTTTCTTT. Protein sequence: CASSAGQGGGTEAFF.

The chain is built from TRBV12-3 or TRBV12-4 and TRBJ2-7, with D perhaps matching TRBD1 (5 bases). Trimming cost V 5 bases and J 6 bases, with 29 bases left between them. The CDR3 is 18 amino acids. The CDR3, as DNA: TGTGCCAGCAGTCTCCTCGTCACAGGTGTAGGAAGTGATGGCGAGCAGTACTTC. This translates into CASSLLVTGVGSDGEQYF.

This clonotype was detected ten times or more. The V and J genes are TRBV19 and TRBJ1-5; D call uncertain. CDR1 LNHDA and CDR2 SQIVND come from the germline V gene (reference sequence). The CDR3 covers 14 residues. V shed 7 bases and J shed 4 bases, with 14 bases lying between them. CDR3 in amino acids: CASTPSRGNQPQHF. CDR3 coding DNA: TGTGCCAGTACCCCCAGTAGAGGAAATCAGCCCCAGCATTTT.

This clonotype was recorded at least ten times. The chain carries TRBV7-3 and TRBJ2-6; possibly TRBD2 for D (5 bases). The V and J ends lost 3 bases and 1 base respectively, with 10 bases between them. CDR3 length: 16 residues. Per the germline V gene, CDR1 is SGHTA and CDR2 is FQGTGA. CDR3 DNA: TGTGCCAGCAGCTTCCAACCGGGGTCTGGGGCCAACGTCCTGACTTTC. It is translated as CASSFQPGSGANVLTF.

V is TRBV9 and J is TRBJ1-2; D is uncertain. The ends were cut back, 0 bases at V and 5 bases at J, with 5 bases in the middle. Germline assignment: CDR1 SGDLS and CDR2 YYNGEE. This CDR3 spans 12 amino acids. The CDR3 DNA reads TGTGCCAGCAGCGTAGGCCCATATGGCTACACCTTC. The encoded protein is CASSVGPYGYTF.

This chain uses TRBV12-3 or TRBV12-4 with TRBJ2-5, with 8 bases matching TRBD2. The ends lost 2 bases at V and 6 bases at J; junction bases unmatched: 8. The CDR3 covers 15 residues. The chain's CDR3 is CASSLMVAGLKTQYF. In DNA, the CDR3 is TGTGCCAGCAGTTTAATGGTAGCGGGGTTAAAGACCCAGTACTTC.

The chain joins TRBV3-1 to TRBJ1-1; D is possibly TRBD1 (5 bases). Germline V gene lookup returns CDR1 LGHDT and CDR2 YNNKEL (reference sequence). The CDR3 runs 14 residues. Trimming left V 0 bases short and J 11 bases short, with 16 bases between. The CDR3 DNA is TGTGCCAGCAGCCAAGATCTTGGGGGAGCGGAGGCTTTCTTT. Its protein is CASSQDLGGAEAFF.

The chain uses TRBV12-3 or TRBV12-4 and TRBJ2-3; D is unclear. Between the trimmed V and J ends, which lost 7 bases and 6 bases, there was a span of 17 bases. The CDR3 length is 14 residues. CDR3 sequence: CASNHKAYWDTQYF. In DNA form, the CDR3 reads TGTGCCAGCAATCATAAGGCTTATTGGGATACGCAGTATTTT.

This clonotype was observed at least ten times. The rearrangement uses TRBV18 and TRBJ1-1, with no clear D. CDR1 is KGHSH, CDR2 LQKENI, per germline. The V end lost 1 base, the J end lost 3 bases, and 12 bases lay between the germline ends. The CDR3 has 15 amino acids. CDR3 coding DNA: TGTGCCAGCTCACCACTTTCCTCCTGGGACACTGAAGCTTTCTTT. Protein product: CASSPLSSWDTEAFF.

This clonotype has a count of ten or more. The CDR3 DNA reads TGCAGTGCTAACGACCTCGCTCGGGGCACAGATACGCAGTATTTT. The encoded protein is CSANDLARGTDTQYF. This sequence joins TRBV20-1 and TRBJ2-3; D not resolved. Germline values: CDR1 DFQATT, CDR2 SNEGSKA (reference sequence). This CDR3 region has 15 residues. Deletions cut 4 bases from V and 1 base from J, with 15 bases between.